The entry that follows covers one TCR beta chain sequence. These data come from a study of T cell changes during pregnancy in multiple sclerosis. The CDR3 loop spans 15 amino acids. Trimming at V came to 4 bases and at J to 4 bases, leaving 10 bases not matched to a gene. Germline CDR1 SGHRS, CDR2 YFSETQ. This table comes from immunoSEQ multiplex PCR, and its TCRdb copy is limited to in-frame clones, with some not included. Among approximately 32,000 clones listed, more than 85% were seen once. The receptor was derived from a female donor with multiple sclerosis, enrolled in a pregnancy study. This rearrangement joins TRBV5-1 to TRBJ2-7; 8 bases fit TRBD1. This specimen consisted of CD4+ T cells from peripheral blood mononuclear cells, obtained in the second trimester of pregnancy. DNA of the CDR3: TGCGCCAGCAGCGTTCGACAGGGGCCGGGGTACGAGCAGTACTTC. The encoded protein is CASSVRQGPGYEQYF.